This passage covers 20 T cell receptor beta chains from one sample sequenced in a study of OX40 agonist ivuxolimab in advanced cancers. Library generation was performed with the immunoSEQ multiplex PCR assay. TCRdb carries this immuneACCESS record with in-frame sequences only. Its versions omit some clonotypes, under half of them owing to an unresolved V gene in the studies checked, with the rest unexplained. This sample holds more than 45,000 clones; 65% to 85% were observed only once. Over 1% of the sample comes from the top ten. This specimen was CD4+ or CD8+ T cells sorted from blood, taken in a trial of the OX40 agonist ivuxolimab. The receptor source for this set is an adult with an advanced solid tumor such as melanoma, head and neck, liver or kidney cancer.

V is TRBV7-2 and J is TRBJ2-7, with 9 bases fitting TRBD1. CDR3 length equals 16 residues. In germline, CDR1 is SGHTA, CDR2 FQGNSA. The junction had 10 bases not matched to a gene; V was cut back by 5 bases and J by 2 bases. CDR3 bases: TGTGCCAGCAGCGTGACCGGGACAGGGACCACCTACGAGCAGTACTTC. Its protein product is CASSVTGTGTTYEQYF.

V is TRBV4-3 and J is TRBJ1-1; D ambiguous. Germline-derived CDR1 and CDR2 are LGHNA and YSLEER. Trimming stripped 0 bases from V and 3 bases from J, with 14 bases between. CDR3 length: 16 amino acids. The CDR3 bases are TGCGCCAGCAGCCAAGACGTTGGAGGTGGGGACACTGAAGCTTTCTTT. Translation: CASSQDVGGGDTEAFF.

The chain joins TRBV7-6 to TRBJ2-3; D is unresolved. Germline CDR1 SGHVS, CDR2 FNYEAQ. The CDR3 consists of 13 residues. V was clipped by 3 bases and J by 5 bases, with 9 bases between them. The CDR3 DNA reads as TGTGCCAGCAGCTTGCTTCCTATAGATACGCAGTATTTT. The encoded protein is CASSLLPIDTQYF.

This chain joins TRBV7-2 and TRBJ1-2, with a possible D match to TRBD1 (5 bases). The V gene's germline CDR1 is SGHTA and CDR2 FQGNSA. The CDR3 consists of 13 residues. V was cut by 5 bases and J by 4 bases, with 11 bases left in between. CDR3 sequence: CASSPQASYGYTF. In DNA form, the CDR3 reads TGTGCCAGCAGCCCACAGGCCTCCTATGGCTACACCTTC.

V and J are TRBV21-1 and TRBJ2-7. TRBV21-1 is noted as a pseudogene. This CDR3 is built from 14 residues. The CDR3 DNA follows: TGTGCCAGCAGTAGGGTCCCTTTGGAGTGGGAGCAGTACTTC. This translates into CASSRVPLEWEQYF.

The chain employs TRBV9 and TRBJ2-7; the D gene could be TRBD1 or TRBD2 (5 bases each). Germline CDR1 is SGDLS and CDR2 is YYNGEE. This CDR3 comprises 15 residues. V lost 0 bases and J lost 4, with 14 bases in between. In DNA, the CDR3 is TGTGCCAGCAGCGTAGGTCGGGGCCATCTTTACGAGCAGTACTTC. This codes for CASSVGRGHLYEQYF.

The chain couples TRBV9 to TRBJ2-5; 9 nucleotides align to TRBD2. J lost 1 base, V lost 0 bases, and 7 bases had no gene match. The CDR3 is 17 residues long. CDR1 and CDR2 from the germline V gene are SGDLS and YYNGEE. CDR3 residues: CASSVVGGGGAQETQYF. The CDR3 region has the DNA TGTGCCAGCAGCGTAGTGGGCGGCGGGGGGGCCCAAGAGACCCAGTACTTC.

This clone was picked up one time. The rearrangement links TRBV2 to TRBJ2-2, with D maybe TRBD1 (6 bases). The germline V and J ends were trimmed by 5 bases and 3 bases, with 13 bases remaining between them. This CDR3 has 15 residues. Germline V gene sequence: CDR1 SNHLY, CDR2 FYNNEI. The CDR3 spells CASSLLGAYTGELFF. Here the CDR3 DNA reads TGTGCCAGCAGTCTTCTGGGGGCCTACACCGGGGAGCTGTTTTTT.

The chain recombines TRBV5-1 with TRBJ1-1; D is possibly TRBD1 (6 bases). Germline CDR1 reads SGHRS; CDR2 reads YFSETQ. Deletions cut 2 bases from V and 5 bases from J, with 13 bases between. The length of the CDR3 is 14 residues. The chain's CDR3 is CASSFFRGGTEAFF. CDR3 coding DNA: TGCGCCAGCAGCTTTTTCAGGGGTGGGACTGAAGCTTTCTTT.

The V gene is TRBV5-1, the J gene TRBJ2-1; 9 nucleotides line up with TRBD2. The CDR3 sequence is 15 residues long. J was trimmed by 4 bases and V by 0 bases; bases with no gene match: 2. The V gene's germline CDR1 is SGHRS and CDR2 YFSETQ. CDR3 in DNA: TGCGCCAGCAGCTTGGATAGCGGGGGTTACAATGAGCAGTTCTTC. Translating gives CASSLDSGGYNEQFF.

This chain joins TRBV19 and TRBJ2-5; 7 nucleotides match TRBD1. J lost 1 base, V lost 0 bases, and 5 bases had no gene match. Germline V CDR1 and CDR2: LNHDA, SQIVND (reference sequence). This CDR3 comprises 16 residues. DNA of the CDR3: TGTGCCAGTAGTATAGACCTCAGACAGGGCCAAGAGACCCAGTACTTC. This sequence encodes CASSIDLRQGQETQYF.

This chain links TRBV27 with TRBJ2-2; 9 bases align to TRBD1. There are 17 residues in the CDR3. The V gene's germline CDR1 is MNHEY and CDR2 SMNVEV (reference sequence). V trimming: 2 bases; J trimming: 7 bases; junction bases outside the gene matches: 11. The CDR3 sequence is CASSLLKGQGGGGELFF. DNA for the CDR3: TGTGCCAGCAGTTTACTTAAGGGACAGGGAGGAGGCGGGGAGCTGTTTTTT.

The chain joins TRBV25-1 to TRBJ1-1, with 7 positions matching TRBD1. Germline V gene data show CDR1 as MGHDK and CDR2 as SYGVNS. The CDR3 runs to 13 residues. J lost 0 bases, V lost 7 bases, and 2 bases had no gene match. Here the CDR3 DNA reads TGTGCCAGCAAGGGACAGCTGAACACTGAAGCTTTCTTT. Protein product: CASKGQLNTEAFF. Supplemented by reference TRBV25-1 and TRBJ1-1, the full variable domain reads EADIYQTPRYLVIGTGKKITLECSQTMGHDKMYWYQQDPGMELHLIHYSYGVNSTEKGDLSSESTVSRIRTEHFPLTLESARPSHTSQYLCASKGQLNTEAFFGQGTRLTVV.

The chain carries TRBV4-2 and TRBJ1-6; D is possibly TRBD1 (6 bases). Germline-derived CDR1 and CDR2 are LGHNA and YNFKEQ. The CDR3 is made up of 16 amino acids. V was trimmed by 4 bases and J by 6 bases, leaving 16 bases between them. The CDR3 nucleotides read TGTGCCAGCAGCCCCCGGACAGTTGGGGCTAATTCACCCCTCCACTTT. This encodes CASSPRTVGANSPLHF.

This chain uses TRBV6-1 with TRBJ1-2, with TRBD1 matching 8 bases. The germline V gene encodes CDR1 MNHNS and CDR2 SASEGT. This CDR3 region has 18 residues. Trimming removed 0 bases from V and 0 bases from J; junction bases left unmatched: 9. Here the CDR3 DNA reads TGTGCCAGCAGTGAAGCTGGCAGGGGGCGCTTATCTAACTATGGCTACACCTTC. Protein sequence: CASSEAGRGRLSNYGYTF.

By share, this clone counts as medium-sized. This chain joins TRBV10-2 and TRBJ2-7; weak D call: TRBD2 (6 bases). Trimming stripped 4 bases from V and 0 bases from J, with 16 bases between. Germline CDR1 and CDR2: WSHSY and SAAADI. The CDR3 is made up of 16 amino acids. CDR3 nucleotide sequence: TGCGCCAGCAGTGCCCCAGGCCGGGAGAGCTCCTACGAGCAGTACTTC. Protein: CASSAPGRESSYEQYF.

This chain links TRBV30 with TRBJ1-1; 10 nucleotides match TRBD1. Germline V lookup: CDR1 GTSNPN, CDR2 SVGIG (reference sequence). The CDR3 runs to 18 residues. Trimming cost V 2 bases and J 2 bases; bases outside gene matches: 14. CDR3 loop: CAWSPDIQDRGSNTEAFF. CDR3 coding DNA: TGTGCCTGGAGTCCCGACATACAGGACAGGGGGAGTAACACTGAAGCTTTCTTT. Full variable domain (missing parts from reference TRBV30 and TRBJ1-1): SQTIHQWPATLVQPVGSPLSLECTVEGTSNPNLYWYRQAAGRGLQLLFYSVGIGQISSEVPQNLSASRPQDRQFILSSKKLLLSDSGFYLCAWSPDIQDRGSNTEAFFGQGTRLTVV.

This chain uses TRBV2 with TRBJ2-5; perhaps TRBD2 as D (7 bases). The CDR3 is 16 residues long. V was cut by 4 bases and J by 1 base, with 16 bases left in between. Germline lookup yields CDR1 SNHLY and CDR2 FYNNEI. For the CDR3, the DNA is TGTGCCAGCAGTGTTACCCGGGGGGCTTCCCAAGAGACCCAGTACTTC. It is translated as CASSVTRGASQETQYF.

DNA for the CDR3: TGTGCCAGCAGCAACGGACTACTCTACGAGCAGTACTTC. Protein sequence: CASSNGLLYEQYF. The chain is built from TRBV7-2 and TRBJ2-7; D might be TRBD2 (6 bases). The CDR3 loop spans 13 amino acids. Germline values: CDR1 SGHTA, CDR2 FQGNSA. Trimming removed 5 bases at V and 3 bases at J, with 11 bases between.

The genes are TRBV25-1 and TRBJ2-7, with 8 nucleotides matching TRBD1. V shed 3 bases, J shed 0 bases, and the junction held 4 bases outside the gene matches. This CDR3 has 15 amino acids. Germline CDR1 reads MGHDK; CDR2 reads SYGVNS. This CDR3 reads CASSDQGAGSYEQYF. In DNA, the CDR3 is TGTGCCAGCAGTGACCAGGGGGCGGGCTCCTACGAGCAGTACTTC.